This T cell receptor beta chain emerged from a study of blood T cell repertoires in COVID-19. Background on the study: Sites in the United States, Italy and Spain provided acute and convalescent COVID-19 samples. PBMCs, B-cell-depleted T cells, or T cells were the source of the cDNA or gDNA that made up the material.

CDR1 is SGHRS and CDR2 is YFSETQ in the germline V gene. The length of the CDR3 is 14 residues. The junction had 8 bases not matched to a gene; V was cut back by 4 bases and J by 5 bases. The table came from immunoSEQ multiplex PCR; TCRdb's copy has only in-frame clones and leaves some out. Found here are 40,000 or so clones, 85% of them singletons; the top ten hold 9.9%. The V call is TRBV5-1, the J call TRBJ1-2, with 7 bases that match TRBD1. The specimen was peripheral blood. The TCR comes from a human donor in a cohort sampled during active COVID-19. CDR3 in DNA: TGCGCCAGCAGCGGCGGGACAGCACGATATGGCTACACCTTC. Translated, it gives CASSGGTARYGYTF.